What follows is one T cell receptor beta chain and its context. The target antigen is unknown. The data were obtained in a study of a mutant IDH1 vaccine in newly diagnosed glioma. This CDR3 region has 15 residues. CDR1 is SGHDN, CDR2 FVKESK, per germline. With 0 bases removed from V and 5 bases from J, the gap between germline ends came to 13 bases. Generated by immunoSEQ multiplex PCR, the TCRdb table keeps only in-frame clones and is missing some. The table has approximately 60,000 clones, 86% seen once. The time point: week 35, safety follow-up. It was 300 ug of mutant IDH1 20-mer peptide that made up each vaccine dose, given with topical imiquimod.

Sequenced here: PBMCs, sampled from a glioma patient whose treatment included an IDH1 peptide vaccine. The chain carries TRBV14 and TRBJ1-2; D gene uncertain. This TCR derives from a man in his forties or fifties with glioma. DNA for the CDR3: TGTGCCAGCAGCCAAGAGGCCGGAGGCGGGTATGGCTACACCTTC. This encodes CASSQEAGGGYGYTF.